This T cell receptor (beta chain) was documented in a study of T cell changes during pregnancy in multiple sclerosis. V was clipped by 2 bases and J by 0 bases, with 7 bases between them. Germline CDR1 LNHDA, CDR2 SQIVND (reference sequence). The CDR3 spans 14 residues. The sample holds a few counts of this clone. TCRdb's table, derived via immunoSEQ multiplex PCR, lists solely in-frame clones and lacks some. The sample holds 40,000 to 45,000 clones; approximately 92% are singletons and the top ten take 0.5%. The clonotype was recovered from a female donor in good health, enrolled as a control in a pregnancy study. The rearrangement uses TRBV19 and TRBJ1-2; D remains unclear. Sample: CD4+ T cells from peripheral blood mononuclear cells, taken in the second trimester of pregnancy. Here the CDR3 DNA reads TGTGCCAGTAGTATACCGACAACTAACTATGGCTACACCTTC. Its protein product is CASSIPTTNYGYTF.